This T cell receptor (beta chain) was sequenced in a study of blood T cell repertoires in COVID-19. The germline CDR1 and CDR2 sequences are MNHEY and SVGEGT. CDR3 length equals 18 residues. The germline V and J ends were trimmed by 0 bases and 7 bases, with 22 bases remaining between them. Clones were sequenced by immunoSEQ multiplex PCR, and TCRdb holds only the in-frame ones, with some missing. The sample includes 100,000 to 150,000 clones, 65% to 90% of them seen just once. The rearrangement uses TRBV6-2 or TRBV6-3 and TRBJ2-1; possible D gene TRBD2, 6 bases. The sequence derives from a man at least 80 years old with active or convalescent COVID-19. Source material: peripheral blood. CDR3 sequence reads: CASSYSILRDPAGNEQFF. CDR3 nucleotides: TGTGCCAGCAGTTACTCCATCCTCCGGGACCCGGCGGGGAATGAGCAGTTCTTC.